These 28 T cell receptor beta chains were sequenced from one sample in a study of blood T cell repertoires in COVID-19. The assay was immunoSEQ multiplex PCR, and TCRdb's table has in-frame clones only and misses some. The sample consists of approximately 190,000 clones, 84% of them appearing once. Material for sequencing was peripheral blood. The receptors come from a man aged 30 to 45 with active or convalescent COVID-19.

V gene TRBV30 combines with J gene TRBJ2-1, with a possible D match to TRBD2 (6 bases). The CDR3 consists of 15 residues. The ends were cut back, 3 bases at V and 0 bases at J, with 12 bases in the middle. Germline CDR1 and CDR2: GTSNPN and SVGIG (reference sequence). CDR3 protein: CAWRVDGSSYNEQFF. The DNA for the CDR3 is TGTGCCTGGAGGGTCGACGGGAGCTCCTACAATGAGCAGTTCTTC.

V gene TRBV29-1 combines with J gene TRBJ1-1, with D hard to call. The CDR3 extends over 13 amino acids. Germline lookup yields CDR1 SQVTM and CDR2 ANQGSEA. The germline V and J ends were trimmed by 6 bases and 0 bases, with 11 bases remaining between them. Here the CDR3 reads CSVSAVLNTEAFF. The CDR3 coding sequence is TGCAGCGTCTCGGCGGTTCTGAACACTGAAGCTTTCTTT.

The chain combines TRBV9 with TRBJ2-7, with 11 bases aligning to TRBD1. The CDR3 runs 15 residues. Germline V gene lookup returns CDR1 SGDLS and CDR2 YYNGEE. V lost 0 bases to trimming and J lost 5 bases; unmatched junction nucleotides: 4. The CDR3 sequence: CASSVVGDRGNEQYF. The CDR3 nucleotides read TGTGCCAGCAGCGTAGTTGGGGACAGGGGGAACGAGCAGTACTTC.

CDR3 bases: TGTGCCAGCAGACGAGGGACAGCTACAGGGGCTTTCTTT. Amino acids: CASRRGTATGAFF. V and J are TRBV12-3 or TRBV12-4 and TRBJ1-1; 7 bases match TRBD1. The length of the CDR3 is 13 residues. Trimming took 6 bases from V and 11 from J; bases not matched to a gene: 12.

This clone was observed a few times. Other DNA sequences in this specimen translate into the identical CDR3. CDR3 amino acids: CASSGEDYGYTF. For the CDR3, the DNA is TGCGCCAGCAGCGGAGAAGACTATGGCTACACCTTC. The chain is built from TRBV5-1 and TRBJ1-2; no clear D. The V gene lost 4 bases and the J gene lost 3 bases, with 7 bases spanning the gap. In germline, CDR1 is SGHRS, CDR2 YFSETQ. CDR3 length: 12 residues.

This sequence joins TRBV3-1 (or the pseudogene TRBV3-2) and TRBJ1-3; 8 bases map to TRBD1. This CDR3 is 16 amino acids long. Germline CDR1 LGHDT, CDR2 YNNKEL (reference sequence). Trimming removed 4 bases from V and 0 bases from J; junction bases left unmatched: 5. CDR3 residues: CASSPAGGASGNTIYF. For the CDR3, the DNA is TGTGCCAGCAGCCCCGCAGGGGGCGCCTCTGGAAACACCATATATTTT.

The chain joins TRBV19 to TRBJ1-5; possible D gene TRBD1, 6 bases. The germline gives CDR1 LNHDA, CDR2 SQIVND (reference sequence). The V end was cut by 2 bases, the J end by 7 bases, with 15 bases between. The CDR3 runs to 15 residues. The CDR3 loop is CASSIYEGRGQPQHF. The CDR3 coding sequence is TGTGCCAGTAGTATATACGAGGGCAGGGGACAGCCCCAGCATTTT. Full variable domain (rest looked up from reference TRBV19 and TRBJ1-5): DGGITQSPKYLFRKEGQNVTLSCEQNLNHDAMYWYRQDPGQGLRLIYYSQIVNDFQKGDIAEGYSVSREKKESFPLTVTSAQKNPTAFYLCASSIYEGRGQPQHFGDGTRLSIL.

The J gene is TRBJ1-6, the V gene TRBV14, with D perhaps TRBD1 (6 bases). CDR1 SGHDN and CDR2 FVKESK come from the germline V gene. With 1 base removed from V and 6 bases from J, the gap between germline ends came to 10 bases. This CDR3 spans 15 amino acids. CDR3 sequence: CASSQASGANSPLHF. CDR3 nucleotide sequence: TGTGCCAGCAGCCAAGCCTCAGGGGCTAATTCACCCCTCCACTTT.

The J gene is TRBJ1-2, the V gene TRBV5-4; 8 bases are shared with TRBD1. Germline values: CDR1 SGHNT, CDR2 YYREEE (reference sequence). V gave up 4 bases and J gave up 1 base; unmatched junction bases: 6. The CDR3 is made up of 15 amino acids. The CDR3: CASSPGQGFNYGYTF. CDR3 bases: TGTGCCAGCAGCCCAGGACAGGGTTTTAACTATGGCTACACCTTC.

The rearrangement uses TRBV4-3 and TRBJ1-2, with a tentative D call TRBD1 (6 bases). The CDR3 is made up of 15 amino acids. V was cut by 0 bases and J by 2 bases, with 10 bases left in between. Germline lookup yields CDR1 LGHNA and CDR2 YSLEER. The CDR3 bases are TGCGCCAGCAGCCAAGATGGGCAGGGGAACTATGGCTACACCTTC. Translation: CASSQDGQGNYGYTF.

This rearrangement joins TRBV6-2 or TRBV6-3 to TRBJ2-4; D is perhaps TRBD1 (6 bases). Germline CDR1 and CDR2: MNHEY and SVGEGT. V shed 4 bases and J shed 0 bases, with 13 bases lying between them. The length of the CDR3 is 16 residues. The CDR3 loop reads CASSSTGRGAKNIQYF. The CDR3 nucleotides are TGTGCCAGCAGTTCGACAGGCAGGGGAGCCAAAAACATTCAGTACTTC.

The gene calls are TRBV7-2 and TRBJ2-1, with 10 bases that match TRBD1. V lost 3 bases and J lost 3; bases outside the gene matches: 8. This CDR3 spans 17 amino acids. Germline V gene sequence: CDR1 SGHTA, CDR2 FQGNSA. CDR3 DNA: TGTGCCAGCAGCTTTGGGACCGGGACAGGGGTCTACAATGAGCAGTTCTTC. Translation gives CASSFGTGTGVYNEQFF.

This clone appeared a few times. The rearrangement uses TRBV21-1 and TRBJ1-2; TRBD1 is taken as the D call from the table, unchecked against the DNA. TRBV21-1 is labeled a pseudogene. This CDR3 comprises 13 residues. CDR3 sequence reads: CATKGQQDNGYTF. The CDR3 DNA sequence: TGTGCCACGAAAGGACAGCAGGATAATGGCTACACCTTC.

V usage is TRBV7-3 and J usage is TRBJ2-3, with 8 bases fitting TRBD1. Germline V gene data show CDR1 as SGHTA and CDR2 as FQGTGA. Trimming took 1 base from V and 1 from J; bases not matched to a gene: 10. CDR3 length: 18 amino acids. This CDR3 reads CASSLKGGQGRGTDTQYF. As DNA, the CDR3 is TGTGCCAGCAGCTTAAAAGGTGGACAGGGACGGGGCACAGATACGCAGTATTTT.

The gene calls are TRBV7-9 and TRBJ1-3; D is possibly TRBD1 (6 bases). The germline V gene has CDR1 SEHNR and CDR2 FQNEAQ (reference sequence). The CDR3 is 18 residues long. The V end was cut by 5 bases, the J end by 0 bases, with 20 bases between. The CDR3 DNA sequence: TGTGCCAGCAGCCTCCGGGACACCAAAACTTACTCTGGAAACACCATATATTTT. Translated: CASSLRDTKTYSGNTIYF.

The chain is built from TRBV19 and TRBJ1-1; D possibly corresponds to TRBD1 (6 bases). The CDR3 consists of 15 residues. CDR1 is LNHDA and CDR2 is SQIVND in the germline V gene (reference sequence). The V end lost 6 bases, the J end lost 7 bases, and 21 bases lay between the germline ends. CDR3 in amino acids: CASRQQGTKTDEAFF. The CDR3 DNA follows: TGTGCCAGTAGGCAGCAGGGGACGAAAACAGATGAAGCTTTCTTT. The variable domain in full, completed from reference TRBV19 and TRBJ1-1, reads DGGITQSPKYLFRKEGQNVTLSCEQNLNHDAMYWYRQDPGQGLRLIYYSQIVNDFQKGDIAEGYSVSREKKESFPLTVTSAQKNPTAFYLCASRQQGTKTDEAFFGQGTRLTVV.

This rearrangement joins TRBV4-1 to TRBJ1-6; 7 bases fit TRBD1. J gave up 10 bases and V 4 bases, and 10 bases lay outside the gene matches. The CDR3 length is 15 residues. Germline V lookup: CDR1 MGHRA, CDR2 YSYEKL. DNA of the CDR3: TGCGCCAGCAGCCCAACCGGGACAGAGAACTCACCCCTCCACTTT. Residues: CASSPTGTENSPLHF.

V and J are TRBV24-1 and TRBJ2-3; 8 bases align to TRBD2. V gave up 2 bases and J gave up 1 base; unmatched junction bases: 1. The germline V gene has CDR1 KGHDR and CDR2 SFDVKD. The CDR3 length is 15 residues. DNA for the CDR3: TGTGCCACCAGTGATTCCGGGGGGGGCACAGATACGCAGTATTTT. As protein: CATSDSGGGTDTQYF.

About this clone: The sample carries other DNA sequences with the same CDR3. This chain uses TRBV10-1 with TRBJ1-2, with a tentative D call TRBD1 (5 bases). Trimming pared 3 bases from V and 2 bases from J, leaving 7 bases between. The CDR3 has 13 residues. Germline V gene sequence: CDR1 WNHNN, CDR2 SYGVQD (reference sequence). CDR3 sequence: CASSDGGNYGYTF. CDR3 coding DNA: TGCGCCAGCAGTGACGGGGGGAACTATGGCTACACCTTC.

The rearrangement joins TRBV10-1 to TRBJ2-3; 10 nucleotides align to TRBD2. The CDR3 loop spans 14 amino acids. The ends lost 9 bases at V and 0 bases at J; junction bases unmatched: 3. CDR1 and CDR2 (germline): WNHNN, SYGVQD (reference sequence). In DNA, the CDR3 is TGCGCCAGTAGAGCGGGGGGGAGCACAGATACGCAGTATTTT. This translates into CASRAGGSTDTQYF.

The chain combines TRBV2 with TRBJ2-1, with 9 nucleotides matching TRBD2. In germline, CDR1 is SNHLY, CDR2 FYNNEI. Losses at the gene ends were 1 base for V and 2 bases for J; bases not matched to a gene: 0. CDR3 size: 15 residues. CDR3 nucleotide sequence: TGTGCCAGCAGTGAAGGGACTAGCGCCTACAATGAGCAGTTCTTC. It encodes CASSEGTSAYNEQFF.

The chain carries TRBV27 and TRBJ1-2; 9 bases are shared with TRBD1. The CDR3 length is 15 residues. J lost 8 bases, V lost 3 bases, and 10 bases had no gene match. The germline gives CDR1 MNHEY, CDR2 SMNVEV (reference sequence). The CDR3 loop reads CASSFDQTGGGGYTF. In DNA, the CDR3 is TGTGCCAGCAGTTTCGATCAAACAGGGGGCGGGGGCTACACCTTC.

The chain carries TRBV10-3 and TRBJ1-5, with unresolved D. Looked up from germline, CDR1 is ENHRY and CDR2 is SYGVKD. The CDR3 length is 13 residues. Trimming took 5 bases from V and 0 from J, leaving 5 bases between them. The CDR3 loop reads CAISQDSNQPQHF. Written as DNA, the CDR3 is TGTGCCATCAGTCAGGATAGCAATCAGCCCCAGCATTTT.

The rearrangement links TRBV14 to TRBJ2-7; 9 bases fit TRBD1. V dropped 4 bases and J dropped 5; count of bases not matched to a gene: 6. From germline, CDR1 is SGHDN and CDR2 FVKESK. The CDR3 is 14 amino acids. CDR3 bases: TGTGCCAGCAGCCGGAGGGACAGGGTGGACGAGCAGTACTTC. Protein: CASSRRDRVDEQYF.

This clone was seen more than once but under ten times. This chain links TRBV3-1 (or the pseudogene TRBV3-2) with TRBJ1-1, with 12 bases that match TRBD1. The CDR3 is 16 amino acids. The ends lost 3 bases at V and 10 bases at J; junction bases unmatched: 12. The germline V gene has CDR1 LGHDT and CDR2 YNNKEL (reference sequence). The CDR3 sequence: CASSQLNRDRGRGAFF. The DNA of the CDR3 is TGTGCCAGCAGCCAGTTGAACCGGGACAGGGGGCGCGGAGCTTTCTTT.

This chain connects TRBV7-9 to TRBJ1-1, with 10 bases identical to TRBD1. CDR1 is SEHNR, CDR2 FQNEAQ, per germline (reference sequence). With 0 bases clipped from V and 5 bases from J, the junction kept 3 bases outside the gene matches. There are 15 residues in the CDR3. In nucleotides, the CDR3 is TGTGCCAGCAGCTTAGCGGGACAGGGGAAGACTGAAGCTTTCTTT. It encodes CASSLAGQGKTEAFF.

The sample holds one count of this clone. The chain links TRBV19 to TRBJ2-3; possibly TRBD2 for D (6 bases). The V gene lost 4 bases and the J gene lost 6 bases, with 17 bases spanning the gap. The V gene's germline CDR1 is LNHDA and CDR2 SQIVND (reference sequence). This CDR3 is 15 amino acids long. CDR3 residues: CASSTTGLREDTQYF. CDR3 nucleotides: TGTGCCAGTAGTACGACGGGACTCCGGGAGGATACGCAGTATTTT. Combining the CDR3 with reference TRBV19 and TRBJ2-3 gives the whole variable domain DGGITQSPKYLFRKEGQNVTLSCEQNLNHDAMYWYRQDPGQGLRLIYYSQIVNDFQKGDIAEGYSVSREKKESFPLTVTSAQKNPTAFYLCASSTTGLREDTQYFGPGTRLTVL.

The chain combines TRBV6-5 with TRBJ2-7; 7 nucleotides align to TRBD1. CDR1 MNHEY and CDR2 SVGAGI come from the germline V gene. The CDR3 is made up of 13 amino acids. The ends lost 6 bases at V and 6 bases at J; junction bases unmatched: 8. CDR3 loop: CASSRTGGGEQYV. Here the CDR3 DNA reads TGTGCCAGCAGCCGGACAGGCGGCGGCGAGCAGTACGTC.